These 25 T cell receptor beta chains were sequenced from one sample in a study of identical twins. Via MiXCR, TCRdb re-called the 5' RACE reads, giving one row per CDR3 protein. The data contain a few hundred thousand distinct CDR3 sequences, 9% to 15% of them seen just once; the ten biggest clones take up about 7%. The same sample was also used in a study of yellow fever vaccine responses in identical twins.

The sample taken for sequencing was CD8+ T cells sorted from blood. The receptor set was obtained from a woman aged 18-29 years in good health.

This clonotype has ten or more counts. The chain employs TRBV29-1 and TRBJ1-1; TRBD1 agrees at 7 bases. The germline gives CDR1 SQVTM, CDR2 ANQGSEA. The CDR3 length is 15 residues. V was pared by 0 bases and J by 4 bases, with 8 bases of the junction left unmatched. CDR3 sequence: CSVEEGDRVGTEAFF. CDR3 nucleotides: TGCAGCGTTGAAGAGGGCGACAGGGTGGGCACTGAAGCTTTCTTT.

The chain has TRBV12-3 or TRBV12-4 and TRBJ2-7; tentative D call: TRBD2 (6 bases). The CDR3 is 13 residues long. V dropped 5 bases and J dropped 4 bases, with 12 bases sitting between them. DNA for the CDR3: TGTGCCAGCAGTCCGGGACGGGGGTACGAGCAGTACGTC. Amino acid sequence: CASSPGRGYEQYV.

This clonotype turned up a few times. The genes are TRBV7-8 and TRBJ1-1; TRBD1 matches at 7 bases. Germline V gene lookup returns CDR1 SGHVS and CDR2 FQNEAQ. This CDR3 region has 15 residues. V was pared by 4 bases and J by 6 bases, with 11 bases of the junction left unmatched. The CDR3 loop reads CASSYSSGGIPEAFF. The CDR3 DNA follows: TGTGCCAGCAGCTACTCCTCAGGGGGAATCCCTGAAGCTTTCTTT.

This clonotype showed up just a few times. This rearrangement joins TRBV27 to TRBJ1-1; D remains unclear. Germline CDR1 reads MNHEY; CDR2 reads SMNVEV (reference sequence). Deletions cut 0 bases from V and 1 base from J, with 6 bases between. The CDR3 extends over 14 amino acids. CDR3 nucleotides: TGTGCCAGCAGTTTATCCTCCGGGAACACTGAAGCTTTCTTT. Its protein is CASSLSSGNTEAFF.

This chain connects TRBV6-5 to TRBJ2-1, with 9 positions matching TRBD2. Losses at the gene ends were 0 bases for V and 4 bases for J; bases not matched to a gene: 10. The CDR3 runs 18 residues. Germline V CDR1 and CDR2: MNHEY, SVGAGI. The CDR3 sequence: CASSYSPSGASAYNEQFF. CDR3 coding DNA: TGTGCCAGCAGTTACTCGCCTAGCGGGGCTTCCGCATACAATGAGCAGTTCTTC.

There are many counts of this clonotype. The rearrangement links TRBV5-1 to TRBJ2-1, with D maybe TRBD1 (6 bases). The germline V and J ends were trimmed by 0 bases and 0 bases, with 7 bases remaining between them. Per the germline V gene, CDR1 is SGHRS and CDR2 is YFSETQ. The CDR3 runs 15 residues. In nucleotides, the CDR3 is TGCGCCAGCAGCTTGGCCAGGGGCTCCTACAATGAGCAGTTCTTC. Translating gives CASSLARGSYNEQFF.

This clonotype showed up many times. The CDR3 spells CATSEGSGGSYNEQFF. The CDR3 coding sequence is TGTGCCACCAGTGAAGGTTCAGGGGGCTCCTACAATGAGCAGTTCTTC. The chain recombines TRBV24-1 with TRBJ2-1; 7 nucleotides line up with TRBD1. Germline V gives CDR1 KGHDR, CDR2 SFDVKD. Unmatched junction bases numbered 5, after V lost 4 bases and J lost 0 bases. The CDR3 has 16 residues.

This clonotype was counted at least ten times. The V call is TRBV10-2, the J call TRBJ1-1, with D perhaps TRBD1 (6 bases). This CDR3 region has 16 residues. With 7 bases removed from V and 1 base from J, the gap between germline ends came to 19 bases. Germline assignment: CDR1 WSHSY and CDR2 SAAADI. CDR3 sequence: CASNGGQNFGNTEAFF. The CDR3, as DNA: TGCGCCAGCAATGGTGGACAGAACTTTGGGAACACTGAAGCTTTCTTT.

J is TRBJ1-2 and V is TRBV28; D is unclear. CDR3 length equals 14 residues. V shed 2 bases and J shed 4 bases, with 11 bases lying between them. Germline V gives CDR1 MDHEN, CDR2 SYDVKM. The CDR3 bases are TGTGCCAGCAGTTTAAGGATCCTGATCTATGGCTACACCTTC. It is translated as CASSLRILIYGYTF.

This clonotype was recorded once. This chain links TRBV20-1 with TRBJ2-4; 7 nucleotides line up with TRBD2. This CDR3 comprises 13 residues. V trimming: 6 bases; J trimming: 2 bases; junction bases outside the gene matches: 4. Germline V gene sequence: CDR1 DFQATT, CDR2 SNEGSKA (reference sequence). The CDR3 DNA follows: TGCAGTGCGGAACTAGCGACCAAAAACATTCAGTACTTC. This gives the protein CSAELATKNIQYF.

The chain uses TRBV9 and TRBJ2-1; possible D gene TRBD1, 5 bases. Trimming took off 0 bases at V and 1 base at J, with 8 bases between the two ends. The CDR3 loop spans 15 amino acids. Germline loops: CDR1 SGDLS, CDR2 YYNGEE. CDR3 loop: CASSVEGASYNEQFF. The CDR3 DNA reads as TGTGCCAGCAGCGTAGAAGGGGCTTCCTACAATGAGCAGTTCTTC. The entire variable domain, with the rest obtained from reference TRBV9 and TRBJ2-1, is as follows: DSGVTQTPKHLITATGQRVTLRCSPRSGDLSVYWYQQSLDQGLQFLIQYYNGEERAKGNILERFSAQQFPDLHSELNLSSLELGDSALYFCASSVEGASYNEQFFGPGTRLTVL.

The chain uses TRBV3-1 and TRBJ2-5; D perhaps matches TRBD2 (5 bases). V lost 1 base to trimming and J lost 5 bases, with 17 bases between them. The CDR3 is 16 residues long. CDR1 is LGHDT, CDR2 YNNKEL, per germline (reference sequence). Written as DNA, the CDR3 is TGTGCCAGCAGCCAAGGGGTAGCCTGGGAGTCGGAGACCCAGTACTTC. It translates to CASSQGVAWESETQYF.

The chain employs TRBV19 and TRBJ2-3, with a tentative D call TRBD2 (5 bases). Germline V gene lookup returns CDR1 LNHDA and CDR2 SQIVND (reference sequence). Trimming shortened V by 1 base and J by 7 bases, and 15 bases separated the two germline ends. The CDR3 totals 15 residues. This chain's CDR3 is CASSIGRLAGNTQYF. CDR3 bases: TGTGCCAGTAGTATAGGACGGCTAGCAGGAAATACGCAGTATTTT.

The V gene is TRBV7-8, the J gene TRBJ2-7; 11 bases are shared with TRBD2. With 5 bases clipped from V and 4 bases from J, the junction kept 10 bases outside the gene matches. This CDR3 contains 16 residues. In germline, CDR1 is SGHVS, CDR2 FQNEAQ. CDR3 coding DNA: TGTGCCAGCAGCCCGGGGACTAGCGGTGCCCAGTACGAGCAGTACTTC. The encoded protein is CASSPGTSGAQYEQYF.

This clonotype was detected only a few times. The chain uses TRBV7-9 and TRBJ2-1; possible D gene TRBD2, 5 bases. Germline CDR1 and CDR2: SEHNR and FQNEAQ (reference sequence). The length of the CDR3 is 14 residues. V was clipped by 1 base and J by 6 bases, with 10 bases between them. CDR3 sequence reads: CASSLVTGSNEQFF. In DNA, the CDR3 is TGTGCCAGCAGCTTAGTTACGGGGAGCAATGAGCAGTTCTTC. Supplemented by reference TRBV7-9 and TRBJ2-1, the full variable domain reads DTGVSQNPRHKITKRGQNVTFRCDPISEHNRLYWYRQTLGQGPEFLTYFQNEAQLEKSRLLSDRFSAERPKGSFSTLEIQRTEQGDSAMYLCASSLVTGSNEQFFGPGTRLTVL.

V is TRBV6-5 and J is TRBJ2-7; D uncertain. The CDR3 length is 14 residues. Germline lookup yields CDR1 MNHEY and CDR2 SVGAGI. V shed 8 bases and J shed 3 bases, with 17 bases lying between them. CDR3 coding DNA: TGTGCCAGCGGAAGATCGGCGGACCTCTACGAGCAGTACGTC. It yields the protein CASGRSADLYEQYV.

Comments on this clonotype: A much larger clone sits a single nucleotide away, making a read error possible. This chain joins TRBV5-5 and TRBJ2-5; perhaps TRBD1 as D (5 bases). Germline CDR1 is SGHKS and CDR2 is YYEKEE (reference sequence). The CDR3 length is 13 residues. Written as DNA, the CDR3 is TGTGCCAGCGGCTTGGGGCAGAAAGAGACCCAGTACTTC. This codes for CASGLGQKETQYF.

The chain couples TRBV9 to TRBJ2-3; perhaps TRBD2 as D (5 bases). CDR3 length: 17 residues. Trimming left V 2 bases short and J 6 bases short, with 22 bases between. Germline lookup yields CDR1 SGDLS and CDR2 YYNGEE. This CDR3 is CASSVEGLVGPQDTQYF. The DNA of the CDR3 is TGTGCCAGCAGCGTTGAGGGATTGGTAGGACCCCAGGATACGCAGTATTTT.

The V and J genes are TRBV20-1 and TRBJ1-4; D possibly corresponds to TRBD1 (6 bases). This CDR3 has 14 residues. Germline CDR1 is DFQATT and CDR2 is SNEGSKA (reference sequence). The V end lost 1 base, the J end lost 8 bases, and 14 bases lay between the germline ends. The CDR3, as DNA: TGCAGTGCTAGAGGGCAGGGGTCGAAAGAAAAACTGTTTTTT. This translates into CSARGQGSKEKLFF.

CDR3 protein: CASSSLAGPGDEQFF. The CDR3 region has the DNA TGTGCCAGCAGTTCCCTAGCGGGACCGGGGGATGAGCAGTTCTTC. The chain is built from TRBV12-3 or TRBV12-4 and TRBJ2-1; 9 bases line up with TRBD2. With V trimmed by 4 bases and J by 8 bases, 9 bases remained unmatched. The CDR3 is 15 amino acids.

Many counts were recorded for this clonotype. This chain joins TRBV25-1 and TRBJ2-3; 7 bases align to TRBD2. The CDR3 is 16 residues long. Germline CDR1 MGHDK, CDR2 SYGVNS. The junction had 8 bases not matched to a gene; V was cut back by 1 base and J by 4 bases. The CDR3, as DNA: TGTGCCAGCAGTGAATTGCCGACTAGCCCCCCAGATACGCAGTATTTT. It yields the protein CASSELPTSPPDTQYF.

This clonotype was recorded many times. The genes are TRBV5-6 and TRBJ1-2, with D possibly matching TRBD1 (6 bases). The CDR3 runs 15 residues. The germline CDR1 and CDR2 sequences are SGHDT and YYEEEE. Trimming pared 4 bases from V and 0 bases from J, leaving 13 bases between. Written as DNA, the CDR3 is TGTGCCAGCAGCCGCCAGGGGACACCTAACTATGGCTACACCTTC. It yields the protein CASSRQGTPNYGYTF.

The V and J genes are TRBV9 and TRBJ2-1; 14 positions agree with TRBD2. Germline V CDR1 and CDR2: SGDLS, YYNGEE. The CDR3 is 16 residues long. V was clipped by 4 bases and J by 8 bases; unmatched bases: 8. The CDR3 is CASSPSPGLAGDEQFF. DNA of the CDR3: TGTGCCAGCAGCCCGAGCCCGGGACTAGCGGGGGATGAGCAGTTCTTC.

This clonotype has at least ten counts. V usage is TRBV12-3 or TRBV12-4 and J usage is TRBJ1-2; a possible D gene is TRBD1 (5 bases). This CDR3 comprises 14 residues. Deletions cut 7 bases from V and 3 bases from J, with 15 bases between. The CDR3 DNA reads as TGTGCCAGCACTACATGGGACCTCGACTATGGCTACACCTTC. Protein: CASTTWDLDYGYTF.

The V and J genes are TRBV7-8 and TRBJ2-5; TRBD2 matches at 7 bases. V lost 3 bases, J lost 4 bases, and 11 bases stayed unmatched. CDR3 length: 16 residues. Per germline, CDR1 SGHVS and CDR2 FQNEAQ. The CDR3 sequence is CASSFRASGERETQYF. The CDR3 DNA reads as TGTGCCAGCAGCTTTCGGGCTAGCGGAGAAAGAGAGACCCAGTACTTC.